This T cell receptor beta chain comes out of a study of OX40 agonist ivuxolimab in advanced cancers. Looking at the study overall: Hepatocellular carcinoma, melanoma, renal cell or head and neck cancer occurred in dose-escalation patients. Past anti-PD-1, anti-PD-L1 or anti-CTLA-4 therapy was accepted, and 40% to 45% had received some.

This clone was observed a few times. The antigen is not known. Broader study findings: Partial responders dosed at 0.1-3.0 mg/kg displayed clonal expansion ranking among the lowest. The study observed clonal expansion of CD4+ and CD8+ blood T cells by week 6 at 0.1 to 3.0 mg/kg.

Here immunoSEQ multiplex PCR was the method, and the copy in TCRdb shows in-frame clones only, minus some. The sample has about 48,000 clones; approximately 85% are singletons. The TCR sequence derives from an adult with an advanced solid tumor such as melanoma, head and neck, liver or kidney cancer. The input for sequencing was CD4+ or CD8+ T cells sorted from blood, taken in a trial of the OX40 agonist ivuxolimab.

For the CDR3, the DNA is TGCGCCAGCAGCCTATTAGCGGGGCTCGGGGAGACCCAGTACTTC. It codes for CASSLLAGLGETQYF. The V call is TRBV5-1, the J call TRBJ2-5; TRBD2 matches at 8 bases. V lost 4 bases and J lost 5; bases outside the gene matches: 10. The CDR3 length is 15 residues. CDR1 and CDR2 (germline): SGHRS, YFSETQ.